Sequencing of this T cell receptor beta chain was carried out in a study of blood T cells in healthy people across ages. Donors gave 9 to 10 milliliters of peripheral blood apiece. Total RNA was extracted at no less than 5 micrograms per sample. As for this clonotype: Antigen: not known.

Study-level results: TCR beta diversity, measured per million T cells, fell in a roughly linear way with age. There were more naive CD4+ cells and higher diversity in long-lived donors than in aged donors.

For the second PCR, which ran for 7 to 11 cycles, a sample-barcoded 5' primer and a J-beta primer mix were used. TCRdb passed the 5' RACE reads through MiXCR, listing each CDR3 protein once. The profile shows 450,000 to 700,000 distinct CDR3 sequences, 27% of them singletons. The V end was cut by 4 bases, the J end by 6 bases, with 10 bases between. There are 13 residues in the CDR3. Per the germline V gene, CDR1 is MNHNS and CDR2 is SASEGT. V and J are TRBV6-1 and TRBJ2-1; D is ambiguous. This receptor was identified in a woman in her 70s in good health. The sequenced sample was blood. The DNA of the CDR3 is TGTGCCAGCAGTGGAGGTCCATTCAATGAGCAGTTCTTC. It specifies CASSGGPFNEQFF.